Below, 13 T cell receptor beta chains from the same sample are listed, as sequenced in a study of CD4+ T cells in melanoma. Only in-frame clones appear in the TCRdb table, and some are missing; sequencing was by immunoSEQ multiplex PCR. The table shows tens of thousands of clones, with over 60% occurring only once. Sequencing input: tumor tissue. These receptors originate from a human donor with melanoma.

The V gene is TRBV9, the J gene TRBJ1-2; D ambiguous. Germline assignment: CDR1 SGDLS and CDR2 YYNGEE. The CDR3 consists of 14 residues. V lost 0 bases, J lost 0 bases, and 6 bases lay in between. CDR3 amino acids: CASSVAVTNYGYTF. Here the CDR3 DNA reads TGTGCCAGCAGCGTAGCGGTCACTAACTATGGCTACACCTTC.

The V call is TRBV18, the J call TRBJ2-1, with 7 bases fitting TRBD1. The CDR3 contains 14 residues. Germline V gene data show CDR1 as KGHSH and CDR2 as LQKENI. V dropped 0 bases and J dropped 6; count of bases not matched to a gene: 2. The CDR3 region has the DNA TGTGCCAGCTCACCACCGGGACAGCTCAATGAGCAGTTCTTC. This sequence encodes CASSPPGQLNEQFF.

The chain combines TRBV7-6 with TRBJ1-4; 10 bases fit TRBD1. Germline lookup yields CDR1 SGHVS and CDR2 FNYEAQ. CDR3 length equals 15 residues. V gave up 2 bases and J gave up 10 bases; unmatched junction bases: 7. As DNA, the CDR3 is TGTGCCAGCAGCTTATCGACAGGGGGCGGAGGAAAACTGTTTTTT. Protein: CASSLSTGGGGKLFF.

This clone was recorded a few times. V and J are TRBV2 and TRBJ1-4; D remains unclear. CDR3 length: 14 residues. The germline gives CDR1 SNHLY, CDR2 FYNNEI. The germline V and J ends were trimmed by 0 bases and 7 bases, with 9 bases remaining between them. CDR3 in amino acids: CASSEANLGEKLFF. CDR3 DNA: TGTGCCAGCAGTGAAGCAAACTTGGGTGAAAAACTGTTTTTT.

The CDR3 sequence: CASSIPGGLGTEAFF. Here the CDR3 DNA reads TGTGCCAGTAGTATACCAGGGGGTCTGGGCACTGAAGCTTTCTTT. The chain recombines TRBV19 with TRBJ1-1, with TRBD1 identical over 7 bases. V shed 2 bases, J shed 4 bases, and the junction held 7 bases outside the gene matches. CDR1 and CDR2 from the germline V gene are LNHDA and SQIVND (reference sequence). This CDR3 comprises 15 residues. The entire variable domain, with the rest obtained from reference TRBV19 and TRBJ1-1, is as follows: DGGITQSPKYLFRKEGQNVTLSCEQNLNHDAMYWYRQDPGQGLRLIYYSQIVNDFQKGDIAEGYSVSREKKESFPLTVTSAQKNPTAFYLCASSIPGGLGTEAFFGQGTRLTVV.

This clone was seen more than once but under ten times. The rearrangement links TRBV7-9 to TRBJ2-3; 10 bases are a match to TRBD2. J lost 2 bases, V lost 5 bases, and 10 bases had no gene match. Germline-derived CDR1 and CDR2 are SEHNR and FQNEAQ (reference sequence). The CDR3 extends over 17 amino acids. CDR3 nucleotides: TGTGCCAGCAGCCAGGCTGGGACTAGCGTATTCACAGATACGCAGTATTTT. Encoded protein: CASSQAGTSVFTDTQYF. The full variable domain, rest sourced from reference TRBV7-9 and TRBJ2-3, is DTGVSQNPRHKITKRGQNVTFRCDPISEHNRLYWYRQTLGQGPEFLTYFQNEAQLEKSRLLSDRFSAERPKGSFSTLEIQRTEQGDSAMYLCASSQAGTSVFTDTQYFGPGTRLTVL.

This chain connects TRBV21-1 to TRBJ1-2. TRBV21-1 represents a pseudogene. The CDR3 loop spans 14 amino acids. Here the CDR3 DNA reads TGTGCCAGCAGCAAAGGCAGGACCAACTATGGCTACACCTTC. Protein: CASSKGRTNYGYTF.

V and J are TRBV27 and TRBJ1-5, with 7 positions matching TRBD1. Per the germline V gene, CDR1 is MNHEY and CDR2 is SMNVEV (reference sequence). The trim removed 1 base at V and 4 bases at J, leaving 4 bases unmatched. This CDR3 is 15 amino acids long. As DNA, the CDR3 is TGTGCCAGCAGTTTATGGGCAGGGGGGAATCAGCCCCAGCATTTT. Protein: CASSLWAGGNQPQHF.

This chain connects TRBV16 to TRBJ2-7, with D hard to call. Germline V CDR1 and CDR2: KGHSY, FQNENV. Trimming shortened V by 4 bases and J by 2 bases, and 15 bases separated the two germline ends. CDR3 length: 15 residues. As DNA, the CDR3 is TGTGCCAGCAGCCCACCCCTTTCGGGCCCCTACGAGCAGTACTTC. It codes for CASSPPLSGPYEQYF. Drawing the rest from reference TRBV16 and TRBJ2-7, the complete variable domain is GEEVAQTPKHLVRGEGQKAKLYCAPIKGHSYVFWYQQVLKNEFKFLISFQNENVFDETGMPKERFSAKCLPNSPCSLEIQATKLEDSAVYFCASSPPLSGPYEQYFGPGTRLTVT.

This chain connects TRBV4-1 to TRBJ2-7; 7 nucleotides agree with TRBD1. Germline V gene lookup returns CDR1 MGHRA and CDR2 YSYEKL. This CDR3 region has 14 residues. J lost 3 bases, V lost 4 bases, and 6 bases had no gene match. CDR3 nucleotide sequence: TGCGCCAGCAGCCTCCGGACAGGAGACTACGAGCAGTACTTC. This gives the protein CASSLRTGDYEQYF.

The chain couples TRBV5-1 to TRBJ2-7; D possibly corresponds to TRBD1 (6 bases). V was shortened by 4 bases and J by 0 bases, with 14 bases between the two germline ends. Germline V CDR1 and CDR2: SGHRS, YFSETQ. The CDR3 consists of 15 residues. CDR3 in DNA: TGCGCCAGCAGCCCGCTCCCGGACAGCTCCTACGAGCAGTACTTC. Translating gives CASSPLPDSSYEQYF. Looking up the rest from reference TRBV5-1 and TRBJ2-7 gives the full variable domain: KAGVTQTPRYLIKTRGQQVTLSCSPISGHRSVSWYQQTPGQGLQFLFEYFSETQRNKGNFPGRFSGRQFSNSRSEMNVSTLELGDSALYLCASSPLPDSSYEQYFGPGTRLTVT.

The J gene is TRBJ2-3, the V gene TRBV5-8; D possibly matches TRBD1 or TRBD2 (5 bases each). There are 18 residues in the CDR3. Deletions cut 0 bases from V and 2 bases from J, with 19 bases between. Germline CDR1 reads SGHTS; CDR2 reads YDEGEE. CDR3 bases: TGTGCCAGCAGCTTGGCCTTTATTATGGGGGTTCTCACAGATACGCAGTATTTT. Amino acid sequence: CASSLAFIMGVLTDTQYF.

This rearrangement joins TRBV6-4 to TRBJ2-6, with no clear D. Deletions cut 3 bases from V and 4 bases from J, with 4 bases between. CDR1 MRHNA and CDR2 SNTAGT come from the germline V gene. The CDR3 loop spans 13 amino acids. CDR3: CASSEEGANVLTF. As DNA, the CDR3 is TGTGCCAGCAGTGAAGAAGGGGCCAACGTCCTGACTTTC.